These 17 T cell receptor beta chains were all obtained from the same sample, sequenced in a study of spatial heterogeneity in lung cancer. Time point reported: sample taken at primary tumor resection. Sequencing of whole RNA from tumor, nontumor lung or frozen PBMC involved no sorting. MiXCR was run by TCRdb on the 5' RACE reads, yielding one entry per CDR3 protein. The table has 70,000 to 90,000 distinct CDR3 sequences, 10% to 15% seen once. The source was PBMCs, collected at surgery. These receptors all stem from a male donor with early-stage non-small cell lung cancer.

This clonotype was counted between two and nine times. The rearrangement joins TRBV28 to TRBJ2-4; D is uncertain. Germline values: CDR1 MDHEN, CDR2 SYDVKM. CDR3 size: 15 residues. Trimming left V 3 bases short and J 3 bases short, with 12 bases between. CDR3 coding DNA: TGTGCCAGCAGTTTGCCTCTCTCGGGCAAAAACATTCAGTACTTC. This translates into CASSLPLSGKNIQYF.

The chain recombines TRBV7-3 with TRBJ2-3; D remains unclear. Germline loops: CDR1 SGHTA, CDR2 FQGTGA. V lost 5 bases and J lost 6, with 9 bases in between. This CDR3 spans 12 amino acids. The CDR3, as DNA: TGTGCCAGCAGCCTCACCGGGGATACGCAGTATTTT. Translating it yields CASSLTGDTQYF.

The chain recombines TRBV19 with TRBJ2-1; D call uncertain. V lost 10 bases and J lost 6, with 19 bases in between. The CDR3 is 14 amino acids. Germline V gene lookup returns CDR1 LNHDA and CDR2 SQIVND (reference sequence). CDR3 sequence reads: CATTPGSWGNEQFF. CDR3 DNA sequence: TGTGCCACGACCCCGGGCAGTTGGGGCAATGAGCAGTTCTTC.

This clonotype was observed a handful of times. The chain uses TRBV6-1 and TRBJ2-7, with D perhaps being TRBD1 or TRBD2 (5 bases each). Germline-derived CDR1 and CDR2 are MNHNS and SASEGT. V was shortened by 7 bases and J by 4 bases, with 14 bases between the two germline ends. This CDR3 comprises 13 residues. The CDR3 region has the DNA TGTGCCAGCACCCCCGGGACGGAATACGAGCAGTACTTC. Protein product: CASTPGTEYEQYF.

The rearrangement uses TRBV11-2 and TRBJ2-7; TRBD1 is a possible D gene (5 bases). CDR1 SGHAT and CDR2 FQNNGV come from the germline V gene. The CDR3 consists of 15 residues. V shed 3 bases and J shed 5 bases, with 17 bases lying between them. CDR3 sequence (DNA): TGTGCCAGCAGCTTCTCTTACAGGACCCTGGACGAGCAGTACTTC. It translates to CASSFSYRTLDEQYF.

This clonotype was observed a few times. The CDR3 coding sequence is TGTGCCAGCAGCAAGGACAGATACGAGCAGTACTTC. Translating gives CASSKDRYEQYF. V is TRBV11-3 and J is TRBJ2-7, with a weak D call TRBD1 (6 bases). Trimming shortened V by 5 bases and J by 4 bases, and 9 bases separated the two germline ends. CDR3 size: 12 residues. Germline CDR1 is SGHNT and CDR2 is YENEEA.

V gene TRBV19 combines with J gene TRBJ2-7, with 7 bases lining up with TRBD2. Germline lookup yields CDR1 LNHDA and CDR2 SQIVND (reference sequence). J gave up 7 bases and V 5 bases, and 5 bases lay outside the gene matches. This CDR3 comprises 12 residues. CDR3 in amino acids: CASSVWGGEQYF. The CDR3 DNA reads as TGTGCCAGTAGTGTCTGGGGGGGAGAGCAGTACTTC.

In its sample, this clonotype was seen many times. This chain connects TRBV5-6 to TRBJ2-3; 9 bases are a match to TRBD1. The length of the CDR3 is 15 residues. V lost 2 bases to trimming and J lost 2 bases; unmatched junction nucleotides: 3. Germline assignment: CDR1 SGHDT and CDR2 YYEEEE. The CDR3 nucleotides read TGTGCCAGCAGCTTACAGGGGGCTGACACAGATACGCAGTATTTT. Protein: CASSLQGADTDTQYF. Full variable domain (remainder filled in from reference TRBV5-6 and TRBJ2-3): DAGVTQSPTHLIKTRGQQVTLRCSPKSGHDTVSWYQQALGQGPQFIFQYYEEEERQRGNFPDRFSGHQFPNYSSELNVNALLLGDSALYLCASSLQGADTDTQYFGPGTRLTVL.

This clonotype occurred many times. The chain has TRBV6-2 or TRBV6-3 and TRBJ2-3, with D tentatively TRBD2 (6 bases). V lost 4 bases and J lost 2, with 10 bases in between. Germline V gene lookup returns CDR1 MNHEY and CDR2 SVGEGT. The CDR3 covers 14 residues. The chain's CDR3 is CASSFRRDTDTQYF. DNA for the CDR3: TGTGCCAGCAGTTTCCGGCGGGACACAGATACGCAGTATTTT.

This clonotype showed up many times. This chain links TRBV4-2 with TRBJ1-2, with D possibly TRBD1 on 5 matching bases. This CDR3 contains 15 residues. The ends were cut back, 0 bases at V and 8 bases at J, with 16 bases in the middle. The V gene's germline CDR1 is LGHNA and CDR2 YNFKEQ. The CDR3 DNA reads TGTGCCAGCAGCCAAGATGGGGCAGGACTCGAGGGCTACACCTTC. Protein product: CASSQDGAGLEGYTF.

This clonotype came up many times. The rearrangement links TRBV6-5 to TRBJ2-7; D unresolved. The CDR3 runs to 13 residues. Trimming stripped 5 bases from V and 6 bases from J, with 14 bases between. Per the germline V gene, CDR1 is MNHEY and CDR2 is SVGAGI. The CDR3: CASSPKVTREQYF. The CDR3 DNA sequence: TGTGCCAGCAGTCCCAAGGTGACGCGCGAGCAGTACTTC.

A few counts support this clonotype. The V call is TRBV18, the J call TRBJ1-1; D is possibly TRBD1 (5 bases). V lost 2 bases to trimming and J lost 1 base, with 17 bases between them. Germline-derived CDR1 and CDR2 are KGHSH and LQKENI. The CDR3 sequence is 17 residues long. In nucleotides, the CDR3 is TGTGCCAGCTCACCAATCCCCCCGGGGGGGACGAACACTGAAGCTTTCTTT. It codes for CASSPIPPGGTNTEAFF.

This clonotype was picked up many times. This chain joins TRBV5-6 and TRBJ1-5; 7 bases match TRBD1. CDR3 size: 16 residues. After removal of 0 bases from V and 1 base from J, the junction contained 4 bases not matched to a gene. Germline loops: CDR1 SGHDT, CDR2 YYEEEE. CDR3 in DNA: TGTGCCAGCAGCTTGGTGGCAGGGGGGAGCAATCAGCCCCAGCATTTT. It yields the protein CASSLVAGGSNQPQHF.

This clonotype showed up just a few times. The rearrangement uses TRBV4-1 and TRBJ2-7; TRBD2 matches at 11 bases. CDR3 length: 16 residues. With 6 bases clipped from V and 6 bases from J, the junction kept 13 bases outside the gene matches. The V gene's germline CDR1 is MGHRA and CDR2 YSYEKL. CDR3 in amino acids: CASSSTSGSHPGEQYF. The CDR3 region has the DNA TGCGCCAGCAGTTCCACTAGCGGGAGCCACCCAGGCGAGCAGTACTTC.

V usage is TRBV12-3 or TRBV12-4 and J usage is TRBJ2-5; D unresolved. V dropped 7 bases and J dropped 1 base, with 10 bases sitting between them. The CDR3 sequence is 13 residues long. As DNA, the CDR3 is TGTGCCAGCACCTATTGGGCCCAAGAGACCCAGTACTTC. Residues: CASTYWAQETQYF.

This clonotype was counted a few times. The genes are TRBV20-1 and TRBJ1-5; D remains unclear. V was shortened by 0 bases and J by 0 bases, with 6 bases between the two germline ends. Germline lookup yields CDR1 DFQATT and CDR2 SNEGSKA (reference sequence). The CDR3 contains 14 residues. CDR3 in amino acids: CSARDSYSNQPQHF. The CDR3 nucleotides are TGCAGTGCTAGAGATTCGTATAGCAATCAGCCCCAGCATTTT.

The table lists this clonotype with a few counts. J is TRBJ2-1 and V is TRBV27, with D uncertain. Germline CDR1 reads MNHEY; CDR2 reads SMNVEV (reference sequence). Trimming took off 10 bases at V and 4 bases at J, with 23 bases between the two ends. CDR3 length: 16 amino acids. The CDR3 DNA reads as TGTGCCACCGCCCTTTATACGGACCGCCGTTACAATGAGCAGTTCTTC. It translates to CATALYTDRRYNEQFF.